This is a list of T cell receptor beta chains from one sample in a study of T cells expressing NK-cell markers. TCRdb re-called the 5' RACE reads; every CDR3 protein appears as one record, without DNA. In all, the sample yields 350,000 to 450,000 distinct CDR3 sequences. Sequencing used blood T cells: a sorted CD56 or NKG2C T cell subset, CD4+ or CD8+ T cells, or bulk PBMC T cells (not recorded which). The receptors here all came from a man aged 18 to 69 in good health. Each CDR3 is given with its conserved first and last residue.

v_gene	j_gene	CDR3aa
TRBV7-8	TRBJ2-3	CASSPGWKSITDTQYF
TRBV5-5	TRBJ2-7	CASSSRRDIWNRDEQYF
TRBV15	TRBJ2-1	CATSSGGLRQKNEQFF
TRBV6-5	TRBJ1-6	CASMDRYSPLHF
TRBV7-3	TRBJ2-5	CASSLSSSGAETQYF
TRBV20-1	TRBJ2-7	CSARAPGPSSYEQYF
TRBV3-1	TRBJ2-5	CASSPRGSGGAGKTQYF
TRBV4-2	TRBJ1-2	CASSQDRLNYGYTF
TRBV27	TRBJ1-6	CASTGQGAHSPLHF
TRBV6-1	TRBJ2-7	CASSTRPGLAGASYEQYF
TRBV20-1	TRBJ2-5	CSAAGGRLETQYF
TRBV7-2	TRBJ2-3	CASSLGLAGRTDTQYF
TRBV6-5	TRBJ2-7	CASSYSFRTITYEQYF
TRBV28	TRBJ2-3	CASRVGQLTDTQYF
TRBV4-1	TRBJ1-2	CASSHLGTPRKGYTF
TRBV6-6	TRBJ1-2	CASSPLGGYTF
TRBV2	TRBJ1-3	CASSELGVGNTIYF
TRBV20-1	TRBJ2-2	CSASSLTGELFF
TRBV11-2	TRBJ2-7	CASSAGGAGGREQYF
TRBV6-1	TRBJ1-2	CASSDWQPRVDTF
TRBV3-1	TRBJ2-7	CASSPEVIRGSYEQYF
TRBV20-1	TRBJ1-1	CSARAHLANTEAFF
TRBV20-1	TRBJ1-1	CSAFTWDTEAFF
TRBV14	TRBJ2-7	CASSQEGRSYEQYF
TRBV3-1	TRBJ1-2	CASSQGFQGANGYTF
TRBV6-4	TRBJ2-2	CASSDPWIDRVTGELFF
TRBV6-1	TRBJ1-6	CASSERAGQSPLHF
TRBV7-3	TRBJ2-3	CASSQGQHTDTQYF
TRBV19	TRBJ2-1	CASSPTESSYNEQFF
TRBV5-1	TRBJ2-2	CASSSSHPTGVANTGELFF
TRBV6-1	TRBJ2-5	CASSPRFGGDVQETQYF
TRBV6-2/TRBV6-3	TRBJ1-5	CASSYSPSGQVSRVYIQPQHF
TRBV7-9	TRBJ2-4	CASGEWELAKNIQYF
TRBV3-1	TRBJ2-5	CASSQVETVQETQYF
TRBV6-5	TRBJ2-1	CASTKWGDEQFF
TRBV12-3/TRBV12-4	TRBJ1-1	CASSPNRQNTEAFF
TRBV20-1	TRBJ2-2	CSAPRLAGGTGELFF
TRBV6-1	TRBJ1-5	CASKLGGDQPQHF
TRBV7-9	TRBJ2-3	CASSPFLRGTDTQYF
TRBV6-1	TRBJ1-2	CASARGLNYGYTF
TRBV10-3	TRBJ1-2	CAISPVLGLSPSNYGYTF
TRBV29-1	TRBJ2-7	CSVEGPGGPKSYEQYF
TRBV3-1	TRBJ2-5	CASSLISSQGGGQETQYF
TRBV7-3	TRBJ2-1	CASSPDREETNEQFF